What follows are 24 T cell receptor beta chains derived from one specimen sequenced in a study of early stage breast cancer tumors. Libraries were prepared by immunoSEQ multiplex PCR; TCRdb keeps only in-frame clonotypes and omits some of them. The repertoire includes fewer than 30,000 clones, around 50% of them detected once, and more than 8% sits in the top ten. Sequencing was carried out using breast tumor tissue. Receptors were obtained from a person aged 50-59 years with breast cancer.

This clone was detected a few times. V gene TRBV6-1 combines with J gene TRBJ2-7; D possibly corresponds to TRBD1 (6 bases). Germline CDR1 is MNHNS and CDR2 is SASEGT. The CDR3 runs to 12 residues. With 7 bases removed from V and 2 bases from J, the gap between germline ends came to 9 bases. The CDR3 bases are TGTGCCAGCACACAGGGTGCCTACGAGCAGTACTTC. This codes for CASTQGAYEQYF.

This chain links TRBV19 with TRBJ2-3, with D perhaps TRBD1 (6 bases). CDR1 LNHDA and CDR2 SQIVND come from the germline V gene (reference sequence). The CDR3 is made up of 16 amino acids. The germline V and J ends were trimmed by 9 bases and 2 bases, with 21 bases remaining between them. CDR3 residues: CASRDPRGWTTDTQYF. The CDR3 DNA sequence: TGTGCCAGCCGTGACCCCAGGGGATGGACCACAGATACGCAGTATTTT. Drawing the rest from reference TRBV19 and TRBJ2-3, the complete variable domain is DGGITQSPKYLFRKEGQNVTLSCEQNLNHDAMYWYRQDPGQGLRLIYYSQIVNDFQKGDIAEGYSVSREKKESFPLTVTSAQKNPTAFYLCASRDPRGWTTDTQYFGPGTRLTVL.

The chain has TRBV7-2 and TRBJ2-3; D is unclear. The CDR3 loop spans 15 amino acids. Per germline, CDR1 SGHTA and CDR2 FQGNSA. The ends were cut back, 5 bases at V and 2 bases at J, with 14 bases in the middle. The CDR3 nucleotides are TGTGCCAGCAGCCCACAACCCCAGGTCACAGATACGCAGTATTTT. It translates to CASSPQPQVTDTQYF.

The rearrangement joins TRBV10-1 to TRBJ2-1; 14 nucleotides match TRBD2. J lost 1 base, V lost 6 bases, and 8 bases had no gene match. Germline V gene lookup returns CDR1 WNHNN and CDR2 SYGVQD (reference sequence). The length of the CDR3 is 18 residues. The DNA for the CDR3 is TGCGCCAGCAGCCCGGGACTAGCGGGAGAAGGGTCCTACAATGAGCAGTTCTTC. It specifies CASSPGLAGEGSYNEQFF.

This clone has a single count. This chain's CDR3 is CASGASEDTGELFF. The CDR3 nucleotides are TGTGCCAGCGGGGCTAGCGAAGACACCGGGGAGCTGTTTTTT. This sequence joins TRBV7-9 and TRBJ2-2, with D perhaps TRBD2 (6 bases). The germline CDR1 and CDR2 sequences are SEHNR and FQNEAQ (reference sequence). The CDR3 runs to 14 residues. Trimming removed 8 bases at V and 3 bases at J, with 13 bases between.

This clone is medium-sized in the sample. The chain has TRBV28 and TRBJ1-5, with 8 nucleotides matching TRBD1. Germline trimming cut 5 bases from V and 6 bases from J; bases unmatched to any gene: 15. This CDR3 is 17 amino acids long. CDR1 is MDHEN and CDR2 is SYDVKM in the germline V gene. The DNA for the CDR3 is TGTGCCAGCAGTCCCCTCCGGGACAGGCGCATTGGTCAGCCCCAGCATTTT. Translating gives CASSPLRDRRIGQPQHF.

This clone appeared once. The J gene is TRBJ1-4, the V gene TRBV6-1; D gene uncertain. Germline CDR1 MNHNS, CDR2 SASEGT. The length of the CDR3 is 17 residues. Trimming took 0 bases from V and 5 from J, leaving 16 bases between them. CDR3 in amino acids: CASSEARSGLINEKLFF. CDR3 nucleotides: TGTGCCAGCAGTGAAGCCAGATCTGGGCTTATCAATGAAAAACTGTTTTTT.

J is TRBJ2-5 and V is TRBV4-1; TRBD1 matches at 8 bases. CDR1 is MGHRA and CDR2 is YSYEKL in the germline V gene. The CDR3 covers 17 residues. V trimming: 1 base; J trimming: 8 bases; junction bases outside the gene matches: 15. The CDR3 protein is CASSQAPDRGRIRTQYF. For the CDR3, the DNA is TGCGCCAGCAGCCAAGCTCCCGACAGGGGCAGGATAAGAACCCAGTACTTC.

The sample holds a few counts of this clone. The chain combines TRBV5-1 with TRBJ2-1; 8 bases line up with TRBD1. The CDR3 has 17 amino acids. Per the germline V gene, CDR1 is SGHRS and CDR2 is YFSETQ. The ends lost 2 bases at V and 8 bases at J; junction bases unmatched: 15. CDR3 sequence reads: CASSFLSAGGEIYEQFF. The CDR3 DNA reads as TGCGCCAGCAGCTTTCTATCCGCAGGGGGCGAGATTTATGAGCAGTTCTTC.

The chain joins TRBV9 to TRBJ2-3; D unresolved. Germline V gene sequence: CDR1 SGDLS, CDR2 YYNGEE. The CDR3 sequence is 14 residues long. Trimming pared 3 bases from V and 0 bases from J, leaving 8 bases between. The DNA of the CDR3 is TGTGCCAGCAGCGAGAGTGGAAGCACAGATACGCAGTATTTT. Its protein product is CASSESGSTDTQYF.

V is TRBV11-2 and J is TRBJ2-5, with TRBD2 matching over 9 bases. This CDR3 contains 16 residues. J was trimmed by 1 base and V by 5 bases; bases with no gene match: 8. From germline, CDR1 is SGHAT and CDR2 FQNNGV. The CDR3 protein is CASSRSGSEGQETQYF. The CDR3 bases are TGTGCCAGCAGCCGTAGCGGGAGTGAGGGCCAAGAGACCCAGTACTTC.

The genes are TRBV15 and TRBJ2-2; D might be TRBD1 (5 bases). The V end lost 0 bases, the J end lost 4 bases, and 6 bases lay between the germline ends. The CDR3 contains 14 residues. CDR1 is LNHNV and CDR2 is YYDKDF in the germline V gene (reference sequence). CDR3 protein: CATSRETATGELFF. The CDR3 DNA sequence: TGTGCCACCAGCAGAGAGACAGCCACCGGGGAGCTGTTTTTT. The full variable domain, completed using reference TRBV15 and TRBJ2-2, is DAMVIQNPRYQVTQFGKPVTLSCSQTLNHNVMYWYQQKSSQAPKLLFHYYDKDFNNEADTPDNFQSRRPNTSFCFLDIRSPGLGDTAMYLCATSRETATGELFFGEGSRLTVL.

This rearrangement joins TRBV7-3 to TRBJ2-2, with D unresolved. Germline V gene lookup returns CDR1 SGHTA and CDR2 FQGTGA. The CDR3 is 13 amino acids. V was trimmed by 3 bases and J by 1 base, leaving 3 bases between them. The DNA of the CDR3 is TGTGCCAGCAGCTTTAGGAACACCGGGGAGCTGTTTTTT. Its protein is CASSFRNTGELFF.

The rearrangement links TRBV11-2 to TRBJ1-5; D call uncertain. Germline-derived CDR1 and CDR2 are SGHAT and FQNNGV. The germline V and J ends were trimmed by 5 bases and 5 bases, with 13 bases remaining between them. The CDR3 length is 14 residues. CDR3 bases: TGTGCCAGCAGCAACGGGAGTGGACATCAGCCCCAGCATTTT. It translates to CASSNGSGHQPQHF.

J is TRBJ2-7 and V is TRBV11-3, with no clear D. Trimming took 4 bases from V and 4 from J, leaving 11 bases between them. Germline CDR1 is SGHNT and CDR2 is YENEEA. The CDR3 runs 13 residues. The CDR3 coding sequence is TGTGCCAGCAGCTCGAGCGCCGGGTACGAGCAGTACTTC. Its protein product is CASSSSAGYEQYF.

The chain is built from TRBV7-9 and TRBJ1-2, with 10 bases that match TRBD1. The germline CDR1 and CDR2 sequences are SEHNR and FQNEAQ (reference sequence). The junction had 5 bases not matched to a gene; V was cut back by 2 bases and J by 2 bases. The CDR3 spans 16 residues. The CDR3 here is CASSLIRGQGNYGYTF. The DNA for the CDR3 is TGTGCCAGCAGCTTAATTCGGGGACAGGGGAACTATGGCTACACCTTC.

The V call is TRBV5-1, the J call TRBJ1-1; the D is unclear. V dropped 5 bases and J dropped 4 bases, with 12 bases sitting between them. The CDR3 consists of 13 residues. CDR1 SGHRS and CDR2 YFSETQ come from the germline V gene. This chain's CDR3 is CASRQDGFTEAFF. CDR3 DNA: TGCGCCAGCAGACAAGACGGGTTCACTGAAGCTTTCTTT.

The chain joins TRBV13 to TRBJ2-7; 11 bases agree with TRBD2. CDR1 is PRHDT, CDR2 FYEKMQ, per germline (reference sequence). V shed 6 bases, J shed 2 bases, and the junction held 6 bases outside the gene matches. The CDR3 extends over 15 amino acids. DNA of the CDR3: TGTGCCAGCAGTGTTAGCGGGAGGGCCCCCTACGAGCAGTACTTC. Protein: CASSVSGRAPYEQYF.

CDR3: CASSLGVRDTQYF. In DNA form, the CDR3 reads TGTGCCAGCAGTTTAGGGGTTAGGGATACGCAGTATTTT. This chain joins TRBV6-1 and TRBJ2-3, with a possible D match to TRBD1 (5 bases). Trimming removed 5 bases at V and 6 bases at J, with 12 bases between. This CDR3 is built from 13 residues. CDR1 and CDR2 (germline): MNHNS, SASEGT.

The genes are TRBV19 and TRBJ2-5, with D possibly TRBD1 on 6 matching bases. Deletions cut 4 bases from V and 5 bases from J, with 11 bases between. This CDR3 is 13 amino acids long. The germline V gene has CDR1 LNHDA and CDR2 SQIVND (reference sequence). The CDR3 loop is CASSKRGTETQYF. The DNA for the CDR3 is TGTGCCAGTAGTAAAAGGGGGACGGAGACCCAGTACTTC.

The chain combines TRBV5-1 with TRBJ2-5; 10 nucleotides match TRBD1. Germline assignment: CDR1 SGHRS and CDR2 YFSETQ. The CDR3 covers 15 residues. Trimming took 0 bases from V and 5 from J; bases not matched to a gene: 4. The CDR3 DNA reads as TGCGCCAGCAGCTTGGGACAGGGGGCGGGGGAGACCCAGTACTTC. Translation: CASSLGQGAGETQYF. Variable domain in full (rest from reference TRBV5-1 and TRBJ2-5): KAGVTQTPRYLIKTRGQQVTLSCSPISGHRSVSWYQQTPGQGLQFLFEYFSETQRNKGNFPGRFSGRQFSNSRSEMNVSTLELGDSALYLCASSLGQGAGETQYFGPGTRLLVL.

This clone has a single count. The chain combines TRBV4-1 with TRBJ2-5; unclear D gene. Per the germline V gene, CDR1 is MGHRA and CDR2 is YSYEKL. V lost 0 bases to trimming and J lost 2 bases, with 7 bases between them. The CDR3 runs to 14 residues. CDR3 residues: CASSQEGRQETQYF. The CDR3 DNA reads TGCGCCAGCAGCCAAGAGGGCAGGCAAGAGACCCAGTACTTC.

This chain joins TRBV9 and TRBJ1-2; 10 bases line up with TRBD1. This CDR3 comprises 13 residues. Per the germline V gene, CDR1 is SGDLS and CDR2 is YYNGEE. The junction had 4 bases not matched to a gene; V was cut back by 3 bases and J by 8 bases. For the CDR3, the DNA is TGTGCCAGCAGCGATGGGACAGGGGCCGGCTACACCTTC. Residues: CASSDGTGAGYTF.

This clone was recorded a few times. This chain's CDR3 is CASSILADSYEQYF. CDR3 DNA: TGCGCCAGCAGCATACTAGCGGACTCCTACGAGCAGTACTTC. The V gene is TRBV5-1, the J gene TRBJ2-7; 8 bases agree with TRBD2. This CDR3 is 14 amino acids long. CDR1 SGHRS and CDR2 YFSETQ come from the germline V gene. Trimming at V came to 4 bases and at J to 0 bases, leaving 3 bases not matched to a gene.